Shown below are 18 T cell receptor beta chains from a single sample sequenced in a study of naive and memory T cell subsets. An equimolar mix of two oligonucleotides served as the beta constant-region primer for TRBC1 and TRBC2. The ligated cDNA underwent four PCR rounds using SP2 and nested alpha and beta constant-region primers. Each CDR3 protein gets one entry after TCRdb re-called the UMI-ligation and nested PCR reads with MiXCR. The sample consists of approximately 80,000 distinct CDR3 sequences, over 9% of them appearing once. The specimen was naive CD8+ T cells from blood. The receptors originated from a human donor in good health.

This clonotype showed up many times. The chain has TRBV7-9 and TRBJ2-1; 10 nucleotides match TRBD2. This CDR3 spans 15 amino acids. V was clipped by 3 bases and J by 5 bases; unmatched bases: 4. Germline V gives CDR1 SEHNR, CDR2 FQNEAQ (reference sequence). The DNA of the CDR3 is TGTGCCAGCAGCTTGGTCCTAGCGGGAGACAATGAGCAGTTCTTC. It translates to CASSLVLAGDNEQFF. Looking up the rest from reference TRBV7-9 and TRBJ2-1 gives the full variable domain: DTGVSQNPRHKITKRGQNVTFRCDPISEHNRLYWYRQTLGQGPEFLTYFQNEAQLEKSRLLSDRFSAERPKGSFSTLEIQRTEQGDSAMYLCASSLVLAGDNEQFFGPGTRLTVL.

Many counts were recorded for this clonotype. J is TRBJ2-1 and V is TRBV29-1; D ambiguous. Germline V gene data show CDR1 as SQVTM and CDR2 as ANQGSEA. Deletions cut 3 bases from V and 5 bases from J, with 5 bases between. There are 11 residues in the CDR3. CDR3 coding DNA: TGCAGCGTTGAGGTCCACAATGAGCAGTTCTTC. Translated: CSVEVHNEQFF.

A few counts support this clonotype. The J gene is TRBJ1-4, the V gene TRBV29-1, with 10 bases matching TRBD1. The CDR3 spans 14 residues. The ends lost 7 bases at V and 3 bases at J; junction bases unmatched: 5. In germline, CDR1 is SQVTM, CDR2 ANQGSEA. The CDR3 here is CSAGTGVSNEKLFF. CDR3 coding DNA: TGCAGCGCCGGGACAGGGGTATCTAATGAAAAACTGTTTTTT.

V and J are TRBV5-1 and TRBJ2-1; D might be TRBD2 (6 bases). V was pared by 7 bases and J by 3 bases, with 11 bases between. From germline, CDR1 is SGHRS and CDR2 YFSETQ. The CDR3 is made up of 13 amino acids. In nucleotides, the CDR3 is TGCGCCAGCCGGCTGGGGGGCTACAATGAGCAGTTCTTC. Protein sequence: CASRLGGYNEQFF.

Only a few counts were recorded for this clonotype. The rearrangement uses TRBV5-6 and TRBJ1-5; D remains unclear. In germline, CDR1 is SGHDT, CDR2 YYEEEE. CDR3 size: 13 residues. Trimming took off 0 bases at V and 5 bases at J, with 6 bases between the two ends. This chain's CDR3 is CASSLGKYQPQHF. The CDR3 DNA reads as TGTGCCAGCAGCTTGGGGAAGTATCAGCCCCAGCATTTT.

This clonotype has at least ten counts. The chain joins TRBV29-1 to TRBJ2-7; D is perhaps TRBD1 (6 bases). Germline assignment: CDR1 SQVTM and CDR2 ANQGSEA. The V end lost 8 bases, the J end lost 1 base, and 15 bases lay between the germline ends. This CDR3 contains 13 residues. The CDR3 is CSTDRLGSYEQYF. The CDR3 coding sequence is TGCAGCACTGACAGGTTAGGGTCCTACGAGCAGTACTTC.

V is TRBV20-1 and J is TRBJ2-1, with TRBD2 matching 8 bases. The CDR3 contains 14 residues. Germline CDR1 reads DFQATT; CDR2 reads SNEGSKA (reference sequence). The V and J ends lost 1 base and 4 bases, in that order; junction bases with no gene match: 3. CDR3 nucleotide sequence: TGCAGTGCTAGAGGACTAGCGAGATACAATGAGCAGTTCTTC. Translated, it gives CSARGLARYNEQFF.

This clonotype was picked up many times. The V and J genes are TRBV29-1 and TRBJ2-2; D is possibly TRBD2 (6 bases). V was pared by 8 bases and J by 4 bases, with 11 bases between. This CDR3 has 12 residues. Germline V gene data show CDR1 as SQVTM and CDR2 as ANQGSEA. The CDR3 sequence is CSYTGGTGELFF. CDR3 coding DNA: TGCAGCTATACCGGGGGCACCGGGGAGCTGTTTTTT.

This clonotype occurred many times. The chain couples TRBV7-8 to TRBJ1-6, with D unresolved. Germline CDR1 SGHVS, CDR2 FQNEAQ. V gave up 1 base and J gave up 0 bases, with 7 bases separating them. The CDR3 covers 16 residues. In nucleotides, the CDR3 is TGTGCCAGCAGCTTAGTTGGGCTCTCCTATAATTCACCCCTCCACTTT. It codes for CASSLVGLSYNSPLHF.

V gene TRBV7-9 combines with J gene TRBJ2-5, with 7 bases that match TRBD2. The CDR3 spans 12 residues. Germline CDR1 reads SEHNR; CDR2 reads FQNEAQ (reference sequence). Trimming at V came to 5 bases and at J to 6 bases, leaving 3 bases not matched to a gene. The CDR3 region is CASSKLAQTQYF. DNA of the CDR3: TGTGCCAGCAGCAAACTAGCGCAGACCCAGTACTTC.

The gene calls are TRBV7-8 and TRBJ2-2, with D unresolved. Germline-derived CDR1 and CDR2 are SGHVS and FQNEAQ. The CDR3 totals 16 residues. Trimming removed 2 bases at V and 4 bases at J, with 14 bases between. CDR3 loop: CASSLFVGLGTGELFF. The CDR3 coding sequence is TGTGCCAGCAGCTTATTCGTAGGTTTAGGCACCGGGGAGCTGTTTTTT.

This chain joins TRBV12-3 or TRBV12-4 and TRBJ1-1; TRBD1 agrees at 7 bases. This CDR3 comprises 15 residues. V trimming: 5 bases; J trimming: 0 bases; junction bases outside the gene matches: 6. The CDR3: CASSPPGGMNTEAFF. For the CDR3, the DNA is TGTGCCAGCAGTCCCCCAGGGGGGATGAACACTGAAGCTTTCTTT.

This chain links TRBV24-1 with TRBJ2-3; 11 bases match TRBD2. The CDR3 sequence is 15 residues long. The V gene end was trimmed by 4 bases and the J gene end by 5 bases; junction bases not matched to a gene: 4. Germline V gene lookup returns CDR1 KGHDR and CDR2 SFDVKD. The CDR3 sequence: CATSDRGLAEDTQYF. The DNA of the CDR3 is TGTGCCACCAGTGACCGGGGACTAGCGGAAGATACGCAGTATTTT.

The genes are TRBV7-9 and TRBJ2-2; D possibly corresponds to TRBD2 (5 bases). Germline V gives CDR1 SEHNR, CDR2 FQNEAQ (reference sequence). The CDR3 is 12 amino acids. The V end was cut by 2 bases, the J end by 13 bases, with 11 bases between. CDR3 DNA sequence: TGTGCCAGCAGCTTATTGGTAGCGTCGCTGTTTTTT. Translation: CASSLLVASLFF.

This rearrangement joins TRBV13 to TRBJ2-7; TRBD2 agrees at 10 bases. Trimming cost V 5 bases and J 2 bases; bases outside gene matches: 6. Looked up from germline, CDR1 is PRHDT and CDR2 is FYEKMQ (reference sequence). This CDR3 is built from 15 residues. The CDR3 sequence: CASSATSGIPYEQYF. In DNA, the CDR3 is TGTGCCAGCAGCGCAACTAGCGGGATCCCCTACGAGCAGTACTTC. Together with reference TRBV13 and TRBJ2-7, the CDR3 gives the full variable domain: AAGVIQSPRHLIKEKRETATLKCYPIPRHDTVYWYQQGPGQDPQFLISFYEKMQSDKGSIPDRFSAQQFSDYHSELNMSSLELGDSALYFCASSATSGIPYEQYFGPGTRLTVT.

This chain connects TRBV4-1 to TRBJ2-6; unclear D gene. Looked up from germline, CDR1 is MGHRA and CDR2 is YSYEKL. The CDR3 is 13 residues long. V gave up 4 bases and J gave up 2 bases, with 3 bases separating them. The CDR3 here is CASSLPGANVLTF. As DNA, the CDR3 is TGCGCCAGCAGCCTACCTGGGGCCAACGTCCTGACTTTC.

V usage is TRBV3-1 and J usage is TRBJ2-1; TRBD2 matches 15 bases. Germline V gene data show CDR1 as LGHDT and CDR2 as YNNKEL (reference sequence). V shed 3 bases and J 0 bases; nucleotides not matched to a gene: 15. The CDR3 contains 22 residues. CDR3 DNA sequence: TGTGCCAGCAGCCAGCAAGGGTACGGGACTAGCGGGAGGATCAGCTCCTACAATGAGCAGTTCTTC. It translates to CASSQQGYGTSGRISSYNEQFF.

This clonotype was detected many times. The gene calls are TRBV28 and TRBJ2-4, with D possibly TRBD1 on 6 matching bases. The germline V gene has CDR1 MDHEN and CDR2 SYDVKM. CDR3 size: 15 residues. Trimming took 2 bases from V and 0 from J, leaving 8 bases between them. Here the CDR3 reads CASSLRTAAKNIQYF. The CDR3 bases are TGTGCCAGCAGTTTAAGGACAGCAGCCAAAAACATTCAGTACTTC.